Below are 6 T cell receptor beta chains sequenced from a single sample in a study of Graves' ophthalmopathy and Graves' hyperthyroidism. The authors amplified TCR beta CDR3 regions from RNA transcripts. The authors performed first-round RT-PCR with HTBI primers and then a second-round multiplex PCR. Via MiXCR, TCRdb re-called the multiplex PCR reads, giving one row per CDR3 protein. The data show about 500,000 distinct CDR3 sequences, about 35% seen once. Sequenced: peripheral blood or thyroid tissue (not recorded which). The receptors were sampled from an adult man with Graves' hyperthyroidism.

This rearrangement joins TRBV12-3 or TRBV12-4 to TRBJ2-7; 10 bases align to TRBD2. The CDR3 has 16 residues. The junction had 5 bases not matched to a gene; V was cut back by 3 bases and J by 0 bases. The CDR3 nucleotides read TGTGCCAGCAGTTTGCGGGGACTAGCGAGCTCCTACGAGCAGTACTTC. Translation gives CASSLRGLASSYEQYF.

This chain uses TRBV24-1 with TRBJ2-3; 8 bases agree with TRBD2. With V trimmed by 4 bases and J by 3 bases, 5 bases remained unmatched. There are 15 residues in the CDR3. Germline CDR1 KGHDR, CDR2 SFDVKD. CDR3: CATSEELAGTDTQYF. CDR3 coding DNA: TGTGCCACCAGTGAGGAATTAGCGGGAACAGATACGCAGTATTTT.

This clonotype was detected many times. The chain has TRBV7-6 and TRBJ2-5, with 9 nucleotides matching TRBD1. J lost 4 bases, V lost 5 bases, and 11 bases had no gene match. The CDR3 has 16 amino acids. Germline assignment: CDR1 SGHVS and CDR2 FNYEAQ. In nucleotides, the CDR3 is TGTGCCAGCAGCCAGCGGGTGGGACAGGGATCAGAGACCCAGTACTTC. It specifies CASSQRVGQGSETQYF.

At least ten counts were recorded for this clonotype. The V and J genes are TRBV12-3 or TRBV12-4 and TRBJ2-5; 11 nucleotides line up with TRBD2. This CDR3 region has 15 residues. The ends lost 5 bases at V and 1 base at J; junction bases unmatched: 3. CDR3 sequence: CASSHTSGGQETQYF. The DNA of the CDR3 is TGTGCCAGCAGTCATACTAGCGGGGGCCAAGAGACCCAGTACTTC.

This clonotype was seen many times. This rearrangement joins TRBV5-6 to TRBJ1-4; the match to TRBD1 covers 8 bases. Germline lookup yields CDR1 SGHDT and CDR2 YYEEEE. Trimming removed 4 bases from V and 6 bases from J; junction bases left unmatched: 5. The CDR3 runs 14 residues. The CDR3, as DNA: TGTGCCAGCAGCCCACAGGGGGTTTATGAAAAACTGTTTTTT. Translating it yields CASSPQGVYEKLFF.

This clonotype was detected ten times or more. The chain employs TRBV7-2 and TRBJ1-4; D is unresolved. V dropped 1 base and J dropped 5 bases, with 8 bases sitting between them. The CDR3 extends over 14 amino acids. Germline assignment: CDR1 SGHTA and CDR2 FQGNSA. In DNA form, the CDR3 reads TGTGCCAGCAGCTTAGGTCCTTCCAATGAAAAACTGTTTTTT. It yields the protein CASSLGPSNEKLFF.